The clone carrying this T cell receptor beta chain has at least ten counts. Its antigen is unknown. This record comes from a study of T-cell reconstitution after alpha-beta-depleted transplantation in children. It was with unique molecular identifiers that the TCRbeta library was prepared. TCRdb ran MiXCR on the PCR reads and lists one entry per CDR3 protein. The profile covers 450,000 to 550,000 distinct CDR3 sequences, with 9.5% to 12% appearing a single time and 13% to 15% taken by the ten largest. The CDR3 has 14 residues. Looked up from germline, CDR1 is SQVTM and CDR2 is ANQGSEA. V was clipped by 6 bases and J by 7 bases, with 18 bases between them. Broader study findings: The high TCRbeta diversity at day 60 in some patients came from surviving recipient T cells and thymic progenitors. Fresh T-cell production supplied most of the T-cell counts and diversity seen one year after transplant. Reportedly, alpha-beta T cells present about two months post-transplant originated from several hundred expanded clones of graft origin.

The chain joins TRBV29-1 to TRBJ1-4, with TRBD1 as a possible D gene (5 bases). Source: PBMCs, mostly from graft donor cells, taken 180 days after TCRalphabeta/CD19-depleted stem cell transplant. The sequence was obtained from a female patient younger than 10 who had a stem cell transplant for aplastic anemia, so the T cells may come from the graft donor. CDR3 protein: CSVETGMGREKLFF. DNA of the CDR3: TGCAGCGTAGAAACCGGCATGGGACGTGAAAAACTGTTTTTT.